This TCR beta chain came from a study of cytomegalovirus exposure and HLA in healthy donors. Overall study results and limits: Reported results showed that the classifier diagnosed cytomegalovirus status with high specificity and sensitivity. Researchers reported that three CMV-associated chains were confirmed in vitro as CMV antigen-specific. Among TCR beta chains, those listed as cytomegalovirus-associated numbered 164.

An approximately 120-subject validation cohort, separate from the roughly 670-subject first cohort, supplied the donors. Comment on this clone: Its antigen is unknown.

The protocol was immunoSEQ multiplex PCR, while the TCRdb copy is restricted to in-frame clones and leaves out a portion. This table has around 220,000 clones, approximately 80% appearing once. Germline V CDR1 and CDR2: SNHLY, FYNNEI. With 10 bases clipped from V and 6 bases from J, the junction kept 11 bases outside the gene matches. The CDR3 is 15 residues long. The rearrangement uses TRBV2 and TRBJ2-3; 12 nucleotides match TRBD2. This receptor was obtained from a woman aged 25 to 39 in good health and CMV-seropositive. The sequenced sample was PBMCs. The chain's CDR3 is CATKKTSGSVDTQYF. The CDR3 DNA is TGTGCCACTAAAAAGACTAGCGGGAGTGTGGATACGCAGTATTTT.